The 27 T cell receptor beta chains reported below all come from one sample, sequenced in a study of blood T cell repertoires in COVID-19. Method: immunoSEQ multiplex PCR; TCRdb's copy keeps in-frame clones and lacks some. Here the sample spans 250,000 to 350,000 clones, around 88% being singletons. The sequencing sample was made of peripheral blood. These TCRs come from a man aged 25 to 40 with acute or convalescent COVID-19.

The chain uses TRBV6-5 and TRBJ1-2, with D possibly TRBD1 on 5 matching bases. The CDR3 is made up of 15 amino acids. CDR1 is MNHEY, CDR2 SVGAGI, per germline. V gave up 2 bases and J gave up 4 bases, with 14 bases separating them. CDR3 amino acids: CASSYGRADAYGYTF. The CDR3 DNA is TGTGCCAGCAGTTACGGCAGGGCTGATGCCTATGGCTACACCTTC.

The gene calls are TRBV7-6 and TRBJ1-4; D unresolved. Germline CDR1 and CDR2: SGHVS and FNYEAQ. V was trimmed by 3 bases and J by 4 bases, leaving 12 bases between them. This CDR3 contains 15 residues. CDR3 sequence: CASSFRSGLNEKLFF. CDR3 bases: TGTGCCAGCAGCTTCCGATCAGGCCTTAATGAAAAACTGTTTTTT.

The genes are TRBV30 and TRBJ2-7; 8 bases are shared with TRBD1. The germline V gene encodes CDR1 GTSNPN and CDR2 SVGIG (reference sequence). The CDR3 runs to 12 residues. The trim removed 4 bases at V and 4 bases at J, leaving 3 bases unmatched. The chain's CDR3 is CAWTQGAYEQYF. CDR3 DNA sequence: TGTGCCTGGACTCAGGGGGCTTACGAGCAGTACTTC. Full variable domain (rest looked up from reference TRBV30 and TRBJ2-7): SQTIHQWPATLVQPVGSPLSLECTVEGTSNPNLYWYRQAAGRGLQLLFYSVGIGQISSEVPQNLSASRPQDRQFILSSKKLLLSDSGFYLCAWTQGAYEQYFGPGTRLTVT.

CDR3 loop: CASSLLSRGGTEAFF. The CDR3 nucleotides read TGTGCCAGCAGTTTATTAAGCAGGGGTGGAACTGAAGCTTTCTTT. V gene TRBV27 combines with J gene TRBJ1-1; TRBD1 is a possible D gene (6 bases). The CDR3 runs 15 residues. Germline assignment: CDR1 MNHEY and CDR2 SMNVEV (reference sequence). V gave up 1 base and J gave up 5 bases, with 14 bases separating them.

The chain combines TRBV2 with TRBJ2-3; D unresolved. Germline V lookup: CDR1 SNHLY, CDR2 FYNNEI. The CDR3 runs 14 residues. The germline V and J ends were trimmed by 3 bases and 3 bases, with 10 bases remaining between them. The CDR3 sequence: CASSDPHRTDTQYF. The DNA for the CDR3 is TGTGCCAGCAGTGATCCCCACAGAACAGATACGCAGTATTTT.

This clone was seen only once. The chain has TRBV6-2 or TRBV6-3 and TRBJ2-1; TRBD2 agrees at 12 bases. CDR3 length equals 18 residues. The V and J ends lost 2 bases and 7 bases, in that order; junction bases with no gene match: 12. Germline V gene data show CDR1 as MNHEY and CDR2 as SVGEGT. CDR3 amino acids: CASSYPPLAGGPWNEQFF. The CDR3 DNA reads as TGTGCCAGCAGTTACCCACCTCTAGCGGGAGGGCCTTGGAATGAGCAGTTCTTC.

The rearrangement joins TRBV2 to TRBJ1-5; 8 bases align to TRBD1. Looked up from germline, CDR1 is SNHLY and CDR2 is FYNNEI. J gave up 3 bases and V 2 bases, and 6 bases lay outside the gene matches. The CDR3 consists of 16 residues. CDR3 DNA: TGTGCCAGCAGTGAACGTGACAGGGGCCTCAATCAGCCCCAGCATTTT. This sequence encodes CASSERDRGLNQPQHF.

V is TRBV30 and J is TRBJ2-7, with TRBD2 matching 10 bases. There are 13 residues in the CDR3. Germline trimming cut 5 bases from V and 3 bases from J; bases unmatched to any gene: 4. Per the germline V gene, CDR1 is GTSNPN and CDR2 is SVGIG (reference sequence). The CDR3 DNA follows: TGTGCCTGGGCTAGCGGGGGATACTACGAGCAGTACTTC. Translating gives CAWASGGYYEQYF. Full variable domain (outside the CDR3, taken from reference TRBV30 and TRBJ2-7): SQTIHQWPATLVQPVGSPLSLECTVEGTSNPNLYWYRQAAGRGLQLLFYSVGIGQISSEVPQNLSASRPQDRQFILSSKKLLLSDSGFYLCAWASGGYYEQYFGPGTRLTVT.

CDR3 amino acids: CAISGAQGGEQFF. In nucleotides, the CDR3 is TGTGCCATCAGTGGGGCTCAGGGGGGTGAGCAGTTCTTC. This sequence joins TRBV10-3 and TRBJ2-1; D possibly corresponds to TRBD1 (7 bases). The germline V and J ends were trimmed by 4 bases and 9 bases, with 13 bases remaining between them. CDR3 length: 13 amino acids. Per germline, CDR1 ENHRY and CDR2 SYGVKD.

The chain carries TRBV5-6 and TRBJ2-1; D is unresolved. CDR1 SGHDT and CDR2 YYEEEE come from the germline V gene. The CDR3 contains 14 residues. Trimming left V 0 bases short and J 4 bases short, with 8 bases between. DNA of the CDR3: TGTGCCAGCAGCTTGGGAGACGGGTACAATGAGCAGTTCTTC. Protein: CASSLGDGYNEQFF.

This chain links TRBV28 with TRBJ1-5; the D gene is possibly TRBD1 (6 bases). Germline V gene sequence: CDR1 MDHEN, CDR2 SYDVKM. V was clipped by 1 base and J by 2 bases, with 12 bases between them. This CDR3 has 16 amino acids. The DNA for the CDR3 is TGTGCCAGCAGTTTATTAACAGGGCGAGGCAATCAGCCCCAGCATTTT. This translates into CASSLLTGRGNQPQHF.

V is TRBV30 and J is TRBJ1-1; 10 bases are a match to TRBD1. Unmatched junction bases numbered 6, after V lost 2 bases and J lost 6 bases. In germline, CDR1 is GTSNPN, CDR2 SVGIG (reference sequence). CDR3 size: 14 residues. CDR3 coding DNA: TGTGCCTGGAGTAACACCGGGACAGGGGCTGAAGCTTTCTTT. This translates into CAWSNTGTGAEAFF.

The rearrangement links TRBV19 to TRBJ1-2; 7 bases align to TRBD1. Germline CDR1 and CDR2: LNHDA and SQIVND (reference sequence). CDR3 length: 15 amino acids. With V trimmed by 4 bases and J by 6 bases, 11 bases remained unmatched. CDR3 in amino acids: CASSTRDREADGYTF. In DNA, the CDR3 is TGTGCCAGTAGTACCCGAGACAGGGAAGCGGATGGCTACACCTTC.

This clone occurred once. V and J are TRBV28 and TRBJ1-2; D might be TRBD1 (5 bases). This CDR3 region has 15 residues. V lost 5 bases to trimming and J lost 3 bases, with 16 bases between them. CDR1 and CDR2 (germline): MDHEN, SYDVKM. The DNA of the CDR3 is TGTGCCAGCAGTACTATCGGGGGTGCGGACTATGGCTACACCTTC. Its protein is CASSTIGGADYGYTF.

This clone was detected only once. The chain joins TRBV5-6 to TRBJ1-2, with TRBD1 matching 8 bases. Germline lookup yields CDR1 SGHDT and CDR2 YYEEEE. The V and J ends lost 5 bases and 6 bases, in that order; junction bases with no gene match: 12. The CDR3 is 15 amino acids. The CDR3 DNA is TGTGCCAGCAGTTCTTTGGTGACAGGGGTAAATGGCTACACCTTC. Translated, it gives CASSSLVTGVNGYTF.

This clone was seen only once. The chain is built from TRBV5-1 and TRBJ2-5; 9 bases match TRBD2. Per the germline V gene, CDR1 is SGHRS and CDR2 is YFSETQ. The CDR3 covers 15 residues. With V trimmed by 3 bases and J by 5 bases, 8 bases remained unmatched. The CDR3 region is CASSYSGSLVETQYF. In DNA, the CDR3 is TGCGCCAGCAGCTATAGCGGGAGCCTGGTTGAGACCCAGTACTTC.

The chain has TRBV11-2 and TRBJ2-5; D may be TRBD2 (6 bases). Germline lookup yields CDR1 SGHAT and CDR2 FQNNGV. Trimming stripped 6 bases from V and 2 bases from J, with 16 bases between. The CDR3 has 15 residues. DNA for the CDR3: TGTGCCAGCAGAACCCGATGGGGGGATCAAGAGACCCAGTACTTC. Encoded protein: CASRTRWGDQETQYF. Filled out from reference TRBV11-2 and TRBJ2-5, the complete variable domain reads EAGVAQSPRYKIIEKRQSVAFWCNPISGHATLYWYQQILGQGPKLLIQFQNNGVVDDSQLPKDRFSAERLKGVDSTLKIQPAKLEDSAVYLCASRTRWGDQETQYFGPGTRLLVL.

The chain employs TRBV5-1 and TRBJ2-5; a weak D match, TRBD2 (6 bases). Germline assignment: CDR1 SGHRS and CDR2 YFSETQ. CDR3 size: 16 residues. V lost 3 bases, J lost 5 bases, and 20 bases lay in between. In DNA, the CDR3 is TGCGCCAGCAGCTCCAGACTAGATGGGCTATGGGAGACCCAGTACTTC. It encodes CASSSRLDGLWETQYF.

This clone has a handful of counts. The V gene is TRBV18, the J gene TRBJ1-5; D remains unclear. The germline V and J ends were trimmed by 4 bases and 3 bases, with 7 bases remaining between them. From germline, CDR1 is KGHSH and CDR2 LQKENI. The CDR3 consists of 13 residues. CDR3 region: CASSQSNNQPQHF. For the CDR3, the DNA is TGTGCCAGCTCACAATCTAACAATCAGCCCCAGCATTTT.

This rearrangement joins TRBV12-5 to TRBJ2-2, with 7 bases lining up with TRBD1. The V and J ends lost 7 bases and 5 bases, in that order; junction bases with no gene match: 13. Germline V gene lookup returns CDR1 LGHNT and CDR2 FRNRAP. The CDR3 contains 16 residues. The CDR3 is CASALRVGGSTGELFF. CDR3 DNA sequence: TGTGCTAGTGCCCTCCGGGTAGGGGGCAGTACCGGGGAGCTGTTTTTT. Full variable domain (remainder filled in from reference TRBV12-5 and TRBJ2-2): DARVTQTPRHKVTEMGQEVTMRCQPILGHNTVFWYRQTMMQGLELLAYFRNRAPLDDSGMPKDRFSAEMPDATLATLKIQPSEPRDSAVYFCASALRVGGSTGELFFGEGSRLTVL.

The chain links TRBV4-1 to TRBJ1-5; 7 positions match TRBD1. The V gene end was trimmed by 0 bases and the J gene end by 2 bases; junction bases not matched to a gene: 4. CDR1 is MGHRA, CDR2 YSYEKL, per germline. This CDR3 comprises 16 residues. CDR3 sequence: CASSQEGTAGNQPQHF. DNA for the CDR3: TGCGCCAGCAGCCAAGAAGGGACAGCCGGCAATCAGCCCCAGCATTTT.

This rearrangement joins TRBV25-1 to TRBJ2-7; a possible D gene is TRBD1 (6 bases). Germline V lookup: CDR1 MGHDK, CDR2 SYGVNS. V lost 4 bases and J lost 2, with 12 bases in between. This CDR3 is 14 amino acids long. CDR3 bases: TGTGCCAGCAGTGGAGAACAGGGACCCTACGAGCAGTACTTC. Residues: CASSGEQGPYEQYF.

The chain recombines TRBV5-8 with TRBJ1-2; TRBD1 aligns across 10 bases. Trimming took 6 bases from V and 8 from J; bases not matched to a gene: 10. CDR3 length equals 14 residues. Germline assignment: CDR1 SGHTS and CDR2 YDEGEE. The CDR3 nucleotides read TGTGCCAGCACCTCCGGAGGGACAGGGGTAGGCTACACCTTC. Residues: CASTSGGTGVGYTF.

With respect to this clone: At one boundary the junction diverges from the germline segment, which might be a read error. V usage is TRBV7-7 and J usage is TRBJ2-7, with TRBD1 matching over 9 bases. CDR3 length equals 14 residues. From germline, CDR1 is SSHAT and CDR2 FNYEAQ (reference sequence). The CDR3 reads CASSLGTGSYEQYF. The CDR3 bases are TGTGCTAGCAGCTTAGGGACAGGGTCCTACGAGCAGTACTTC.

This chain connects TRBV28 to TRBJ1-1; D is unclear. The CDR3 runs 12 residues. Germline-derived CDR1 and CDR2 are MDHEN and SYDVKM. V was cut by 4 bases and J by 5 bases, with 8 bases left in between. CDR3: CASSYSLTEAFF. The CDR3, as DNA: TGTGCCAGCAGTTACAGCCTTACTGAAGCTTTCTTT.

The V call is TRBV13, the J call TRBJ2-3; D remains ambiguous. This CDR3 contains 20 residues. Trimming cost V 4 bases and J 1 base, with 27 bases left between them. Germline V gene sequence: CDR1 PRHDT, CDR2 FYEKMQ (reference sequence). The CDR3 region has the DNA TGTGCCAGCAGCTCGACTCCAACAATCATAGAACCCCCTGGCACAGATACGCAGTATTTT. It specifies CASSSTPTIIEPPGTDTQYF.

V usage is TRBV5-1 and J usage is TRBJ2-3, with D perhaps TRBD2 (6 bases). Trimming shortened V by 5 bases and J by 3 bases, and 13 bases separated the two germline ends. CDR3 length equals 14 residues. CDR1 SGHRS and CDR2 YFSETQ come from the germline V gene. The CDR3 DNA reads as TGCGCCAGCAGGGAGGGTATTGGAACAGATACGCAGTATTTT. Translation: CASREGIGTDTQYF. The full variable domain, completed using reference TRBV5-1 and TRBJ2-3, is KAGVTQTPRYLIKTRGQQVTLSCSPISGHRSVSWYQQTPGQGLQFLFEYFSETQRNKGNFPGRFSGRQFSNSRSEMNVSTLELGDSALYLCASREGIGTDTQYFGPGTRLTVL.